The subject of this entry is one TCR beta chain. The sample originates from a study of blood T cell repertoires in COVID-19. Study-wide context: COVID-19 samples collected from the United States, Italy and Spain covered acute and convalescent phases.

In germline, CDR1 is LGHNA, CDR2 YSLEER. V was pared by 0 bases and J by 9 bases, with 20 bases between. The CDR3 runs 16 residues. As handled by the study authors: Researchers report that nucleated cell counts were estimated from reference gene primer amplification. Repertoires were generated with immunoSEQ multiplex PCR, while TCRdb's copy carries only in-frame clones and drops some. V, J and clone size are taken as reported in that table, and D and trimming were inferred from the DNA itself. This table holds hundreds of thousands of clones, 87% found once. The chain is built from TRBV4-3 and TRBJ2-5; tentative D call: TRBD1 (6 bases). Sequenced sample: peripheral blood. The clonotype was recovered from a woman under 30 who had recovered from COVID-19. This chain's CDR3 is CASSQDRGTPLLAQYF. DNA for the CDR3: TGCGCCAGCAGCCAAGATAGGGGGACACCTTTGTTGGCCCAGTACTTC.